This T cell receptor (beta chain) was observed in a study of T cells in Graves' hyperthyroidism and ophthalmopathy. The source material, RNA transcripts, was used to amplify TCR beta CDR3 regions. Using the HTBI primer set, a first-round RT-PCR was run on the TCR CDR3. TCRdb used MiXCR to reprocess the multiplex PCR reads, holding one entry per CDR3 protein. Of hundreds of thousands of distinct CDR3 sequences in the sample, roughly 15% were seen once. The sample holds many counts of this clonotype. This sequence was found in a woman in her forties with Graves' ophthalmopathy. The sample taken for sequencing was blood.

The CDR3 region is CATSLYGTQYF. CDR3 in DNA: TGTGCCACCAGTTTATACGGGACCCAGTACTTC. J is TRBJ2-5 and V is TRBV24-1; D is unresolved. Germline V gene lookup returns CDR1 KGHDR and CDR2 SFDVKD. This CDR3 contains 11 residues. Trimming cost V 6 bases and J 7 bases, with 8 bases left between them.